The rows below give T cell receptor beta chains drawn from one sample of a study of T-cell reconstitution after alpha-beta-depleted transplantation in children. Each CDR3 protein gets one entry after TCRdb re-called the PCR reads with MiXCR. The table lists roughly 66,000 distinct CDR3 sequences, 4.9% of them singletons. Sample: PBMCs, mostly from graft donor cells, taken 180 days after TCRalphabeta/CD19-depleted stem cell transplant. The source is a boy under two years old who had a stem cell transplant for acute myeloid leukemia, so the T cells may come from the graft donor. CDR3s include the opening cysteine and the closing phenylalanine or tryptophan. A D gene is named only where the DNA matches it firmly. The listing skips clone size in some rows; elsewhere it reads once, few, many or a size class.

V,D,J,size,DNA,CDR3
TRBV7-7,.,TRBJ2-5,many,TGTGCCAGCAGCTTCTCCGGGACTCGAGAGACCCAGTACTTC,CASSFSGTRETQYF
TRBV15,.,TRBJ2-3,many,TGTGCCACCAGCAGAGATGCCACGGCCAGCACAGATACGCAGTATTTT,CATSRDATASTDTQYF
TRBV20-1,TRBD2,TRBJ2-5,many,TGCAGTGCTAGAGATGCGGGACTAGCGTGGGGGGAGACCCAGTACTTC,CSARDAGLAWGETQYF
TRBV7-9,.,TRBJ2-1,many,TGTGCCAGCAGCTTAGAAGGTTTGGCACAGCCAAGCTACAATGAGCAGTTCTTC,CASSLEGLAQPSYNEQFF
TRBV5-6,TRBD2,TRBJ2-1,.,TGTGCCAGGGGCCCCGCTTTAGCGGGGGAGTACAATGAGCAGTTCTTC,CARGPALAGEYNEQFF
TRBV5-1,TRBD1,TRBJ2-5,many,TGCGCCAGCAGCGAGGGCCAGGGGGCGCGAGAAGAGACCCAGTACTTC,CASSEGQGAREETQYF
TRBV4-2,.,TRBJ2-2,many,TGTGCCAGCAGCCTTTCCACCGGGGAGCTGTTTTTT,CASSLSTGELFF
TRBV4-2,TRBD2,TRBJ2-3,many,TGTGCCAGCAGCCAAGACACTAGCGTCGGCACAGATACGCAGTATTTT,CASSQDTSVGTDTQYF
TRBV6-5,TRBD1,TRBJ1-2,many,TGTGCCAGCAGTTCTACTACGACAGGGGTAACGAGCTACACCTTC,CASSSTTTGVTSYTF
TRBV28,.,TRBJ1-5,many,TGTGCCAGCAGTTTTTCCCCCCACAAGTCGGGTCGACCTTATAGCAATCAGCCCCAGCATTTT,CASSFSPHKSGRPYSNQPQHF
TRBV19,TRBD1,TRBJ1-1,many,TGTGCCAGTAGTCGACAGGGATTGGACACTGAAGCTTTCTTT,CASSRQGLDTEAFF
TRBV5-1,.,TRBJ1-2,many,TGCGCCAGCAGCTTGGGGGTGCAGGGAGTCTATGGCTACACCTTC,CASSLGVQGVYGYTF
TRBV14,.,TRBJ2-5,many,TGTGCCAGCAGCCCCATCTGGGGGGCGAGGGAGACCCAGTACTTC,CASSPIWGARETQYF
TRBV7-2,.,TRBJ1-4,many,TGTGCCAGCAGCTTATCTCTTGTCGTTTCTAATGAAAAACTGTTTTTT,CASSLSLVVSNEKLFF
TRBV4-3,.,TRBJ1-1,many,TGCGCCAGCAGCCAAGATTCAAGGAACACTGAAGCTTTCTTT,CASSQDSRNTEAFF
TRBV15,TRBD1,TRBJ2-1,many,TGTGCCACCAGCCTAGGACAGGGCTTATATGAGCAGTTCTTC,CATSLGQGLYEQFF
TRBV30,.,TRBJ2-3,many,TGTGCCTGGAGTGGTTTTGGAGGGAAGGTCGATACGCAGTATTTT,CAWSGFGGKVDTQYF
TRBV28,.,TRBJ1-5,many,TGTGCCAGCAGCCTCGACAGGACCAATCAGCCCCAGCATTTT,CASSLDRTNQPQHF